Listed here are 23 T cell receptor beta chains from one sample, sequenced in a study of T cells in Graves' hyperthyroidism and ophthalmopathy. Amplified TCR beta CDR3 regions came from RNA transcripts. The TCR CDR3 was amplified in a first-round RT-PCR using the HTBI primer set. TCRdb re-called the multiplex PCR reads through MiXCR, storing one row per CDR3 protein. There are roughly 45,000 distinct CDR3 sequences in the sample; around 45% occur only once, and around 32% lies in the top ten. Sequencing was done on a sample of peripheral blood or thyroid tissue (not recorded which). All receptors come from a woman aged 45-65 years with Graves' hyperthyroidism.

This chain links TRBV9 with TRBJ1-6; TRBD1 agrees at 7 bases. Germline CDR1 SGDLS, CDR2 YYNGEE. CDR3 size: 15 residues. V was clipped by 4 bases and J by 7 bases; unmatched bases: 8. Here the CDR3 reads CASSHTRGYNSPLHF. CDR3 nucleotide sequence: TGTGCCAGCAGCCATACCAGGGGGTACAATTCACCCCTCCACTTT.

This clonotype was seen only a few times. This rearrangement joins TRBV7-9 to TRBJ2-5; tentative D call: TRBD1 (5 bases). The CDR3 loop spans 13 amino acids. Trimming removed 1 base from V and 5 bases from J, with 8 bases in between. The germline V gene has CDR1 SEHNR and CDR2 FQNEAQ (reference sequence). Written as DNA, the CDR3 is TGTGCCAGCAGCTTAGGGGGCGGTGAGACCCAGTACTTC. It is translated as CASSLGGGETQYF.

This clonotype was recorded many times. CDR3 residues: CSARRTGNTGELFF. CDR3 nucleotide sequence: TGCAGTGCTCGACGGACAGGGAACACCGGGGAGCTGTTTTTT. The chain has TRBV20-1 and TRBJ2-2, with 7 bases that match TRBD1. The germline V gene has CDR1 DFQATT and CDR2 SNEGSKA (reference sequence). This CDR3 contains 14 residues. J lost 1 base, V lost 5 bases, and 4 bases had no gene match.

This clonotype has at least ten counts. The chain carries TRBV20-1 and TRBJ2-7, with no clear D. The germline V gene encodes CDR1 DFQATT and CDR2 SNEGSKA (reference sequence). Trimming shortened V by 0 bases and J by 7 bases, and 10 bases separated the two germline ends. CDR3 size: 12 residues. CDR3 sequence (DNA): TGCAGTGCTAGAGAGCCCCTTAGTGAGCAGTACTTC. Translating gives CSAREPLSEQYF.

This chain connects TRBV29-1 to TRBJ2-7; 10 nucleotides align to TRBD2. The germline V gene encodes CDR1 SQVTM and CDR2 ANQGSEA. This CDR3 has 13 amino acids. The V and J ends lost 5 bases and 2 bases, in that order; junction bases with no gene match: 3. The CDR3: CSVTAGGPYEQYF. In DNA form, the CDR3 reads TGCAGCGTTACAGCGGGAGGGCCCTACGAGCAGTACTTC.

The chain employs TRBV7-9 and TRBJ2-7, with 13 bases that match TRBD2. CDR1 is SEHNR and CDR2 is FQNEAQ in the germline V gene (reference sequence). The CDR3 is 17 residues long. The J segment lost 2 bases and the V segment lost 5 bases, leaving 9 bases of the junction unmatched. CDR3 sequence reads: CASSRGTSGIPPYEQYF. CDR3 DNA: TGTGCCAGCAGCCGGGGGACTAGCGGGATTCCCCCCTACGAGCAGTACTTC.

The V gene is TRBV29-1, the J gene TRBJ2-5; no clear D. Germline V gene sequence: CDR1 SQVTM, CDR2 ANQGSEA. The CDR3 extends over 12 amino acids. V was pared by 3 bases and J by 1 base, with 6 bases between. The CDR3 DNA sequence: TGCAGCGTTGACCCGGGCCAAGAGACCCAGTACTTC. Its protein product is CSVDPGQETQYF.

For the CDR3, the DNA is TGCAGCGTCGCCAAAGGACTAGCGGGAGATCAAGAGACCCAGTACTTC. Translated: CSVAKGLAGDQETQYF. This sequence joins TRBV29-1 and TRBJ2-5; 13 positions match TRBD2. The CDR3 consists of 16 residues. Germline trimming cut 6 bases from V and 2 bases from J; bases unmatched to any gene: 9. Germline CDR1 is SQVTM and CDR2 is ANQGSEA.

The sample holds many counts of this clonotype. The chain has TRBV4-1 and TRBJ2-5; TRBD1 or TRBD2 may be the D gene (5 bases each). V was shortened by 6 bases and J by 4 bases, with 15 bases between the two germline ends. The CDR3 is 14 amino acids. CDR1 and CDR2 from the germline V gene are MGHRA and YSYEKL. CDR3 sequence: CASRGTGAPETQYF. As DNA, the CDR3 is TGCGCCAGCAGGGGTACCGGGGCCCCAGAGACCCAGTACTTC.

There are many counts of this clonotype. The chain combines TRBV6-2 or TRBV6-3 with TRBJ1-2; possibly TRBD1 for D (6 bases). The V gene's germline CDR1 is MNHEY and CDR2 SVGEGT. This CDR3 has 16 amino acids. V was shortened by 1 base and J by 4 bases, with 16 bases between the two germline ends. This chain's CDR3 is CASSYFAGGSRYGYTF. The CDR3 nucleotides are TGTGCCAGCAGTTACTTTGCGGGGGGCTCGCGCTATGGCTACACCTTC.

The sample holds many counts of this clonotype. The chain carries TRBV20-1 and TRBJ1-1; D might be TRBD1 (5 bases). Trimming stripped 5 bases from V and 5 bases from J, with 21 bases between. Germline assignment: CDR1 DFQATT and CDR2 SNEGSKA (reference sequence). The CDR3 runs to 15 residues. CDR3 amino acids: CSAPEARGGGTEAFF. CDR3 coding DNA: TGCAGTGCTCCTGAGGCGAGGGGTGGAGGAACTGAAGCTTTCTTT.

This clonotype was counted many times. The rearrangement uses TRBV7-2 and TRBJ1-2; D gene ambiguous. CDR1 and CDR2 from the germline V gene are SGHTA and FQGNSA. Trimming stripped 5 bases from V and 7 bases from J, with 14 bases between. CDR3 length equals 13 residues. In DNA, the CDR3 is TGTGCCAGCAGCCAGCCGCCGGGGAGTGGCTACACCTTC. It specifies CASSQPPGSGYTF.

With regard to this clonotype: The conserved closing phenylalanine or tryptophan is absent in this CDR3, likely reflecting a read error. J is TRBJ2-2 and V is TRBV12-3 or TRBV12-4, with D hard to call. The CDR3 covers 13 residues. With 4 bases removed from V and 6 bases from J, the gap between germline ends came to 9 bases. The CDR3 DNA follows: TGTGCCAGCAGTTGGGCTGCGGCCGGGGAGCTGTTTTCT. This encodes CASSWAAAGELFS.

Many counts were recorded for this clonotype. The CDR3 reads CASSQAVRSLSTDTQYF. The CDR3 DNA sequence: TGTGCCAGCAGCCAAGCCGTCCGCAGTCTCAGCACAGATACGCAGTATTTT. The chain combines TRBV4-2 with TRBJ2-3; D remains unclear. Germline loops: CDR1 LGHNA, CDR2 YNFKEQ. CDR3 length equals 17 residues. The V end was cut by 1 base, the J end by 0 bases, with 14 bases between.

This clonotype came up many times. CDR3 nucleotides: TGTGCCAGCAGCGGACCCCCGGGACAGGGCTCTGGGGCCAACGTCCTGACTTTC. Encoded protein: CASSGPPGQGSGANVLTF. This chain joins TRBV7-9 and TRBJ2-6; the match to TRBD1 covers 9 bases. The length of the CDR3 is 18 residues. Losses at the gene ends were 5 bases for V and 0 bases for J; bases not matched to a gene: 8. Germline V CDR1 and CDR2: SEHNR, FQNEAQ (reference sequence). Combining the CDR3 with reference TRBV7-9 and TRBJ2-6 gives the whole variable domain DTGVSQNPRHKITKRGQNVTFRCDPISEHNRLYWYRQTLGQGPEFLTYFQNEAQLEKSRLLSDRFSAERPKGSFSTLEIQRTEQGDSAMYLCASSGPPGQGSGANVLTFGAGSRLTVL.

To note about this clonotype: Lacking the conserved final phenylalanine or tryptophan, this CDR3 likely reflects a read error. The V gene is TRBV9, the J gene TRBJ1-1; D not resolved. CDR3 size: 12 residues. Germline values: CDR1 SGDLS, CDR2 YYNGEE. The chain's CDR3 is CASSDLNTGAFL. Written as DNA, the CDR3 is TGTGCCAGCAGTGACTTGAACACTGGAGCTTTCCTT.

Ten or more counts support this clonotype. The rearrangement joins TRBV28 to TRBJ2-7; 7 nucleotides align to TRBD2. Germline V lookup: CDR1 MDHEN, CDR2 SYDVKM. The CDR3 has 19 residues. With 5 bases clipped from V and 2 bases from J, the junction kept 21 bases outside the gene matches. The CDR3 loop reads CASSDNWGTSDPRTYEQYF. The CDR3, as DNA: TGTGCCAGCAGTGACAACTGGGGAACTAGCGACCCCAGAACCTACGAGCAGTACTTC. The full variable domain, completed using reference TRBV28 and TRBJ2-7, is DVKVTQSSRYLVKRTGEKVFLECVQDMDHENMFWYRQDPGLGLRLIYFSYDVKMKEKGDIPEGYSVSREKKERFSLILESASTNQTSMYLCASSDNWGTSDPRTYEQYFGPGTRLTVT.

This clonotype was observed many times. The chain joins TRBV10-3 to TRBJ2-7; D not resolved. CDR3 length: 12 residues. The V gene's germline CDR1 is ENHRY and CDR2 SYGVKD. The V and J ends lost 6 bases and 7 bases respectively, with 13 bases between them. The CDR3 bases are TGTGCCATCAGCTCACTCGATGGGGAGCAGTACTTC. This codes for CAISSLDGEQYF.

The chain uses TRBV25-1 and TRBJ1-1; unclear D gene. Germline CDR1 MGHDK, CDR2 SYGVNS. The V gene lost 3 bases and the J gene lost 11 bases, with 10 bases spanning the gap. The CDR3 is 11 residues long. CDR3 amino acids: CASSDRSVAFF. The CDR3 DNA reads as TGTGCCAGCAGTGACAGGAGCGTGGCTTTCTTT.

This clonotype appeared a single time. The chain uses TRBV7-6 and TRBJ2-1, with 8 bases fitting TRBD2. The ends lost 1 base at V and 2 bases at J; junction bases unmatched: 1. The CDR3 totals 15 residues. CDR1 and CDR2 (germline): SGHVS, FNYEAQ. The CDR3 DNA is TGTGCCAGCAGCTTAGTAGCGGGACCCTACAATGAGCAGTTCTTC. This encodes CASSLVAGPYNEQFF.

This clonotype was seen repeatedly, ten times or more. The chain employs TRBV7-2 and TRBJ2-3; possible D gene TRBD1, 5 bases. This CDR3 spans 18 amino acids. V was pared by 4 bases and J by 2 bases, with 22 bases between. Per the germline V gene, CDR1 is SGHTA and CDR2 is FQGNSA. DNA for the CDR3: TGTGCCAGCAGCTCCTACCTTGGGGCCGCAGGACCCACAGATACGCAGTATTTT. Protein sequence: CASSSYLGAAGPTDTQYF.

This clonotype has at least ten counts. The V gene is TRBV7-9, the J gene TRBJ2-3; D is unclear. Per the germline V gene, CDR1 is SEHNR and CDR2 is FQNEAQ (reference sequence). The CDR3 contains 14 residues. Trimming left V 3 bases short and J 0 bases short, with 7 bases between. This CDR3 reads CASSFHASTDTQYF. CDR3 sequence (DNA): TGTGCCAGCAGCTTCCACGCCAGCACAGATACGCAGTATTTT.

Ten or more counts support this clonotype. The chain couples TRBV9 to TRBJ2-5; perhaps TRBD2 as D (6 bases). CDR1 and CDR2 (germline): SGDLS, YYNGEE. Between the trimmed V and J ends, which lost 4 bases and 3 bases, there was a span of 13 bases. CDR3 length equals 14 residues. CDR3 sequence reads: CASSPLAVEETQYF. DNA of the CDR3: TGTGCCAGCAGCCCCTTAGCGGTCGAAGAGACCCAGTACTTC.